This T cell receptor (beta chain) was sequenced during a study of shared clonotypes between healthy human individuals. About the research overall: The donors, a couple of women and three men, were aged 18 to 49.

To note about this clone: Its specificity is not known.

The protocol was immunoSEQ multiplex PCR, while the TCRdb copy is restricted to in-frame clones and leaves out a portion. The repertoire holds some 490,000 clones, with around 73% as singletons. Study findings and constraints: Sampling was confined to blood; repertoires within tissues likely differ.

Trimming stripped 4 bases from V and 4 bases from J, with 7 bases between. The CDR3 sequence is 13 residues long. Germline CDR1 and CDR2: MRHNA and SNTAGT. The specimen was PBMCs. The gene calls are TRBV6-4 and TRBJ2-2; no clear D. The clonotype originates from a woman between 40 and 50 years old in good health. Some clones in this sample may be carry-over from other donors' samples. The CDR3 reads CASSAHPTGELFF. The CDR3 DNA reads as TGTGCCAGCAGTGCACATCCCACCGGGGAGCTGTTTTTT.